The 14 T cell receptor beta chains presented below share a single source sample, sequenced in a study of vaccination effects on CD4 cells after COVID-19. After expansion with viral peptide pools in the ViraFEST assay, antigen-specific CD4+ T cells were sequenced. CD4+ T cells were isolated after around 10 days of culture. Participants were vaccinated with two doses of either the BNT162b2 or mRNA-1273 vaccine. Profiled with immunoSEQ multiplex PCR; TCRdb holds only in-frame clones, not every one. The sample has about 66,000 clones, about 80% seen once. These receptors lack a known antigen. This sample comprised CD4+ T cells from PBMCs cultured with HCoV-OC43 spike peptides, obtained after COVID-19 vaccination. The subset is: HCoV-OC43 spike overlapping peptide pool stimulation. The receptors here all came from a human donor who received a COVID-19 vaccine.

This chain links TRBV5-1 with TRBJ1-6; D is ambiguous. V was trimmed by 1 base and J by 7 bases, leaving 9 bases between them. CDR1 SGHRS and CDR2 YFSETQ come from the germline V gene. This CDR3 region has 14 residues. The CDR3 DNA follows: TGCGCCAGCAGCTTGTCGGGCCCGAATTCACCCCTCCACTTT. Protein product: CASSLSGPNSPLHF.

V gene TRBV24-1 combines with J gene TRBJ2-2, with no clear D. CDR1 KGHDR and CDR2 SFDVKD come from the germline V gene. The CDR3 is 15 amino acids. V gave up 5 bases and J gave up 0 bases, with 9 bases separating them. CDR3 loop: CATSGWASNTGELFF. In DNA, the CDR3 is TGTGCCACCAGTGGTTGGGCGTCGAACACCGGGGAGCTGTTTTTT.

The rearrangement links TRBV7-9 to TRBJ2-1; D is unresolved. This CDR3 contains 17 residues. Germline V gives CDR1 SEHNR, CDR2 FQNEAQ (reference sequence). V was trimmed by 4 bases and J by 1 base, leaving 17 bases between them. The CDR3 DNA follows: TGTGCCAGCAGCTCGACCGCTTGGACGGCATCCTACAATGAGCAGTTCTTC. Amino acids: CASSSTAWTASYNEQFF.

The gene calls are TRBV5-1 and TRBJ2-7; D could derive from TRBD1 or TRBD2 (5 bases each). The germline V and J ends were trimmed by 4 bases and 4 bases, with 18 bases remaining between them. The CDR3 covers 15 residues. Germline assignment: CDR1 SGHRS and CDR2 YFSETQ. CDR3 region: CASSEGSSRPYEQYV. DNA of the CDR3: TGCGCCAGCAGCGAGGGGTCGAGTCGCCCTTACGAGCAGTACGTC.

J is TRBJ1-1 and V is TRBV5-1; D remains unclear. The V end lost 5 bases, the J end lost 2 bases, and 10 bases lay between the germline ends. This CDR3 region has 13 residues. From germline, CDR1 is SGHRS and CDR2 YFSETQ. The CDR3 coding sequence is TGCGCCAGCAGTCCCCAGCCAAACACTGAAGCTTTCTTT. This codes for CASSPQPNTEAFF.

This clone appeared a few times. The chain joins TRBV24-1 to TRBJ2-3, with 9 bases identical to TRBD1. This CDR3 contains 16 residues. After removal of 0 bases from V and 0 bases from J, the junction contained 0 bases not matched to a gene. Looked up from germline, CDR1 is KGHDR and CDR2 is SFDVKD. Here the CDR3 DNA reads TGTGCCACCAGTGATTTGGGGACAGGGAGCACAGATACGCAGTATTTT. It yields the protein CATSDLGTGSTDTQYF.

The rearrangement joins TRBV7-9 to TRBJ1-2, with D uncertain. V shed 5 bases and J shed 6 bases, with 13 bases lying between them. Germline-derived CDR1 and CDR2 are SEHNR and FQNEAQ (reference sequence). The CDR3 is made up of 13 amino acids. The CDR3 coding sequence is TGTGCCAGCAGCCCGTATGAAGAGCATGGCTACACCTTC. Protein: CASSPYEEHGYTF.

The rearrangement joins TRBV20-1 to TRBJ2-1; TRBD2 agrees at 9 bases. The ends lost 3 bases at V and 4 bases at J; junction bases unmatched: 4. Germline CDR1 DFQATT, CDR2 SNEGSKA (reference sequence). The CDR3 has 14 residues. CDR3 region: CSASGGGAYNEQFF. The CDR3 bases are TGCAGTGCTAGTGGCGGGGGGGCTTACAATGAGCAGTTCTTC.

The genes are TRBV10-3 and TRBJ2-7, with D possibly TRBD2 on 6 matching bases. CDR1 and CDR2 (germline): ENHRY, SYGVKD. The V end was cut by 11 bases, the J end by 3 bases, with 17 bases between. This CDR3 has 13 amino acids. DNA of the CDR3: TGTGCCGCCCAGGGAGGCGACGGCTACGAGCAGTACGTC. Encoded protein: CAAQGGDGYEQYV.

V usage is TRBV5-1 and J usage is TRBJ2-5, with 7 bases identical to TRBD1. The CDR3 extends over 16 amino acids. V lost 0 bases and J lost 2; bases outside the gene matches: 7. CDR1 is SGHRS and CDR2 is YFSETQ in the germline V gene. CDR3 protein: CASSLDPPRGQETQYF. DNA for the CDR3: TGCGCCAGCAGCTTGGACCCCCCCAGGGGGCAAGAGACCCAGTACTTC.

This sequence joins TRBV7-9 and TRBJ1-1, with 8 bases aligning to TRBD1. V gave up 5 bases and J gave up 4 bases; unmatched junction bases: 0. Germline V CDR1 and CDR2: SEHNR, FQNEAQ (reference sequence). The CDR3 contains 12 residues. CDR3 in amino acids: CASSQGATEAFF. CDR3 bases: TGTGCCAGCAGCCAGGGGGCCACTGAAGCTTTCTTT. The full variable domain, with the rest looked up from reference TRBV7-9 and TRBJ1-1, is DTGVSQNPRHKITKRGQNVTFRCDPISEHNRLYWYRQTLGQGPEFLTYFQNEAQLEKSRLLSDRFSAERPKGSFSTLEIQRTEQGDSAMYLCASSQGATEAFFGQGTRLTVV.

This clone was found once. V gene TRBV6-2 or TRBV6-3 combines with J gene TRBJ2-3, with 8 bases identical to TRBD2. The ends lost 2 bases at V and 2 bases at J; junction bases unmatched: 9. The CDR3 length is 17 residues. CDR1 MNHEY and CDR2 SVGEGT come from the germline V gene. The CDR3 bases are TGTGCCAGCAGTTACCATCCGGGGGGGCCCGACACAGATACGCAGTATTTT. This codes for CASSYHPGGPDTDTQYF.

The rearrangement uses TRBV3-1 (or the pseudogene TRBV3-2) and TRBJ1-4; the match to TRBD1 covers 7 bases. The CDR3 length is 15 residues. V was pared by 4 bases and J by 5 bases, with 7 bases of the junction left unmatched. Looked up from germline, CDR1 is LGHDT and CDR2 is YNNKEL (reference sequence). Here the CDR3 reads CASSPPGQRNEKLFF. In DNA, the CDR3 is TGTGCCAGCAGCCCTCCGGGACAGCGGAATGAAAAACTGTTTTTT.

The chain uses TRBV7-9 and TRBJ1-1; tentative D call: TRBD1 (5 bases). This CDR3 contains 15 residues. V was clipped by 5 bases and J by 5 bases, with 18 bases between them. The germline V gene encodes CDR1 SEHNR and CDR2 FQNEAQ (reference sequence). CDR3 sequence: CASSLPRTTSTEAFF. DNA of the CDR3: TGTGCCAGCAGCCTCCCGAGGACAACGTCAACTGAAGCTTTCTTT.